A single sample gave rise to the 11 T cell receptor beta chains below, sequenced in a study of T cells after yellow fever vaccination. TCRdb ran MiXCR on the 5' RACE reads and lists one entry per CDR3 protein. The sample records more than 95,000 distinct CDR3 sequences, approximately 9% being singletons. The specimen comprised CD8+ T cells sorted from PBMCs, sampled on the day of the yellow fever booster vaccination. These receptors all come from a man younger than 35 who received the YFV17D yellow fever vaccine.

This clonotype has ten or more counts. J is TRBJ2-4 and V is TRBV5-1, with D possibly being TRBD2 (6 bases). V was clipped by 0 bases and J by 14 bases, with 15 bases between them. Looked up from germline, CDR1 is SGHRS and CDR2 is YFSETQ. The CDR3 is made up of 13 amino acids. DNA for the CDR3: TGCGCCAGCAGCTTGGATTCTCGACGGGGGAAGTACTTC. This encodes CASSLDSRRGKYF.

In its sample, this clonotype was seen a few times. The chain recombines TRBV20-1 with TRBJ2-3, with TRBD2 matching over 9 bases. V gave up 0 bases and J gave up 6 bases; unmatched junction bases: 7. This CDR3 comprises 15 residues. Germline V gives CDR1 DFQATT, CDR2 SNEGSKA (reference sequence). DNA of the CDR3: TGCAGTGCTAGAGACCAGCTAGCGGGATCGGATACGCAGTATTTT. As protein: CSARDQLAGSDTQYF.

Only a few counts were recorded for this clonotype. The V gene is TRBV18, the J gene TRBJ1-1; D is perhaps TRBD1 (6 bases). Germline lookup yields CDR1 KGHSH and CDR2 LQKENI. Between the trimmed V and J ends, which lost 8 bases and 3 bases, there was a span of 16 bases. The CDR3 consists of 14 residues. CDR3 amino acids: CASVYTGSYTEAFF. DNA of the CDR3: TGTGCCAGCGTTTACACAGGGTCATACACTGAAGCTTTCTTT.

The rearrangement joins TRBV5-1 to TRBJ2-7; tentatively, D is TRBD1 or TRBD2 (5 bases each). V was clipped by 0 bases and J by 1 base, with 8 bases between them. Germline V CDR1 and CDR2: SGHRS, YFSETQ. This CDR3 spans 14 amino acids. The CDR3 DNA follows: TGCGCCAGCAGCTTGGGGGACGGATCCTACGAGCAGTACTTC. It codes for CASSLGDGSYEQYF.

This clonotype was counted at least ten times. This chain connects TRBV30 to TRBJ1-1; no definite D call. CDR3 length: 12 amino acids. The V gene lost 1 base and the J gene lost 3 bases, with 6 bases spanning the gap. Germline CDR1 is GTSNPN and CDR2 is SVGIG (reference sequence). The CDR3 reads CAWSADHTEAFF. CDR3 coding DNA: TGTGCCTGGAGTGCGGACCACACTGAAGCTTTCTTT. Supplemented by reference TRBV30 and TRBJ1-1, the full variable domain reads SQTIHQWPATLVQPVGSPLSLECTVEGTSNPNLYWYRQAAGRGLQLLFYSVGIGQISSEVPQNLSASRPQDRQFILSSKKLLLSDSGFYLCAWSADHTEAFFGQGTRLTVV.

This clonotype was seen ten or more times. The chain uses TRBV12-3 or TRBV12-4 and TRBJ2-5; no definite D call. This CDR3 spans 11 amino acids. The germline V and J ends were trimmed by 4 bases and 5 bases, with 5 bases remaining between them. The CDR3 coding sequence is TGTGCCAGCAGTTGGTCGGAGACCCAGTACTTC. Its protein product is CASSWSETQYF.

This clonotype was detected a few times. The chain links TRBV7-7 to TRBJ2-5; D is possibly TRBD1 (5 bases). The CDR3 extends over 15 amino acids. The germline V gene has CDR1 SSHAT and CDR2 FNYEAQ (reference sequence). V lost 4 bases, J lost 5 bases, and 17 bases lay in between. CDR3 in amino acids: CASSSGYQVHETQYF. In DNA form, the CDR3 reads TGTGCCAGCAGCTCAGGGTATCAGGTCCACGAGACCCAGTACTTC.

The table lists this clonotype with a few counts. CDR3 sequence (DNA): TGCGCCAGCAGCCACACACCGGGACTAGCTTCAGATACGCAGTATTTT. It encodes CASSHTPGLASDTQYF. The chain uses TRBV4-1 and TRBJ2-3; TRBD2 agrees at 9 bases. The CDR3 contains 16 residues. V lost 3 bases and J lost 4; bases outside the gene matches: 8. CDR1 and CDR2 (germline): MGHRA, YSYEKL.

The CDR3 loop reads CAIGTGEQYV. DNA of the CDR3: TGTGCCATCGGGACAGGCGAGCAGTACGTC. The V call is TRBV10-3, the J call TRBJ2-7; 8 positions agree with TRBD1. J lost 6 bases, V lost 8 bases, and 0 bases had no gene match. The CDR3 covers 10 residues. CDR1 and CDR2 (germline): ENHRY, SYGVKD.

In its sample, this clonotype was seen a few times. This chain uses TRBV28 with TRBJ2-3; 10 bases fit TRBD2. CDR3 length equals 17 residues. J gave up 4 bases and V 3 bases, and 10 bases lay outside the gene matches. Germline CDR1 is MDHEN and CDR2 is SYDVKM. In DNA form, the CDR3 reads TGTGCCAGCAGTTTTGTGACAGCGGGGGGGCCGGCAGATACGCAGTATTTT. This translates into CASSFVTAGGPADTQYF.

This clonotype was recorded at least ten times. The chain has TRBV9 and TRBJ2-5, with 10 bases aligning to TRBD1. Germline V gene lookup returns CDR1 SGDLS and CDR2 YYNGEE. V was pared by 4 bases and J by 4 bases, with 10 bases of the junction left unmatched. This CDR3 has 16 residues. This CDR3 reads CASSSNRGTGVETQYF. CDR3 DNA: TGTGCCAGCAGCTCTAACCGCGGGACAGGGGTAGAGACCCAGTACTTC.